Listed below are T cell receptor beta chains from one sample, sequenced in a study of beta chain features in type 1 diabetes. This table comes from immunoSEQ multiplex PCR, and its TCRdb copy is limited to in-frame clones, with some not included. The data contain some 350,000 clones, around 10% of them singletons. The sample consisted of central memory CD4+ T cells from blood. These TCRs come from a man aged 30 to 39 with type 1 diabetes. CDR3s include the opening cysteine and the closing phenylalanine or tryptophan. The order of the fields is J gene, V gene, clone size, D gene, CDR3 protein, CDR3 DNA. D genes are given only for firm matches. The size entry is marked missing in some rows and otherwise reads once, few, many or a size class.

TRBJ2-7 TRBV5-1 few . CASSLRMAGDEEQYF TGCGCCAGCAGCTTGAGGATGGCAGGGGACGAAGAGCAGTACTTC
TRBJ2-5 TRBV9 . . CASSVSAGTGRQETQYF TGTGCCAGCAGCGTAAGTGCTGGTACAGGGAGGCAAGAGACCCAGTACTTC
TRBJ2-1 TRBV7-2 . TRBD2 CASSLAQWTSVSNEQFF TGTGCCAGCAGCTTAGCGCAGTGGACTAGCGTGTCCAATGAGCAGTTCTTC
TRBJ1-5 TRBV11-2 few . CASSPSGRAQPQHF TGTGCCAGCAGCCCGTCGGGAAGGGCTCAGCCCCAGCATTTT
TRBJ2-7 TRBV4-1 many . CASSPLSWVNEQYF TGCGCCAGCAGCCCCCTTAGTTGGGTAAACGAGCAGTACTTC
TRBJ2-1 TRBV11-2 . TRBD1 CASSPKLGTASYNEQFF TGTGCCAGCAGCCCGAAATTGGGGACAGCCTCCTACAATGAGCAGTTCTTC
TRBJ1-5 TRBV27 few . CASSFGGGTGGPQHF TGTGCCAGCAGTTTTGGTGGTGGTACCGGAGGGCCCCAGCATTTT
TRBJ2-5 TRBV9 few TRBD1 CATSIQGADETQYF TGTGCCACCAGCATACAGGGGGCGGATGAGACCCAGTACTTC
TRBJ2-3 TRBV2 many TRBD1 CASLDRDGSNLAQYF TGTGCCAGCTTGGACAGGGACGGGAGTAACCTCGCGCAGTATTTT
TRBJ2-5 TRBV6-1 . TRBD1 CASSVPGQGTETQYF TGTGCCAGCAGTGTTCCGGGACAGGGGACGGAGACCCAGTACTTC
TRBJ2-7 TRBV28 . . CASTSRYEQYF TGTGCCAGCACTTCGCGCTACGAGCAGTACTTC
TRBJ2-7 TRBV10-3 . . CAISESRARVEQYF TGTGCCATCAGTGAGTCGAGGGCGCGGGTGGAGCAGTACTTC
TRBJ2-1 TRBV28 . . CASSLTALSSYNEQFF TGTGCCAGCAGTCTAACAGCCCTTAGCTCCTACAATGAGCAGTTCTTC
TRBJ1-2 TRBV10-3 few TRBD1 CAISGGQGRSGYTF TGTGCCATCAGTGGAGGACAGGGACGGAGTGGCTACACCTTC
TRBJ2-6 TRBV27 few TRBD1 CASSYNGRGHAANVLTF TGTGCCAGCAGTTATAATGGCAGGGGGCATGCGGCCAACGTCCTGACTTTC
TRBJ2-7 TRBV2 few . CASVRAYEQYF TGTGCCAGCGTCAGGGCCTACGAGCAGTACTTC
TRBJ2-7 TRBV27 few TRBD1 CASSFRTGYEQYF TGTGCCAGCAGTTTCCGGACAGGCTACGAGCAGTACTTC
TRBJ2-3 TRBV27 . TRBD1 CASRRGTGGIDTQYF TGTGCCAGCAGGAGGGGGACAGGGGGCATAGATACGCAGTATTTT
TRBJ2-6 TRBV27 few TRBD1 CASSPPGQLPGANVLTF TGTGCCAGCAGTCCACCGGGACAGTTACCTGGGGCCAACGTCCTGACTTTC
TRBJ2-2 TRBV7-2 few . CASSFSPAPGTGELFF TGTGCCAGCAGCTTCTCTCCAGCTCCGGGCACCGGGGAGCTGTTTTTT
TRBJ2-3 TRBV7-9 few . CASSTWDVDTQYF TGTGCCAGCAGCACTTGGGACGTAGATACGCAGTATTTT
TRBJ2-3 TRBV9 . . CASSVARSWGPTSTDTQYF TGTGCCAGCAGCGTAGCTAGATCTTGGGGGCCGACGAGCACAGATACGCAGTATTTT
TRBJ1-1 TRBV29-1 few . CSVVSRLPNTEAFF TGCAGCGTTGTCAGTCGGCTGCCCAACACTGAAGCTTTCTTT
TRBJ2-3 TRBV5-1 many TRBD2 CASSLDTGTSGRVDTQYF TGCGCCAGCAGCTTGGATACCGGGACTAGCGGGAGGGTGGATACGCAGTATTTT
TRBJ2-1 TRBV4-2 . TRBD2 CASSQGPGGAGSYNEQFF TGTGCCAGCAGCCAGGGCCCCGGGGGGGCGGGATCCTACAATGAGCAGTTCTTC
TRBJ1-6 TRBV27 few . CASSSAGASYSPLHF TGTGCCAGCAGTTCGGCAGGGGCGTCATATAGCCCCCTCCACTTT
TRBJ2-1 TRBV9 few TRBD2 CASSVEGLETEQFF TGTGCCAGCAGCGTAGAGGGACTAGAGACTGAGCAGTTCTTC
TRBJ2-7 TRBV7-2 . . CASSLRSRDEQYF TGTGCCAGCAGCTTAAGGTCTCGGGACGAGCAGTACTTC
TRBJ2-7 TRBV6-5 . . CASSFRLGTYEQYF TGTGCCAGCAGTTTCCGACTGGGGACCTACGAGCAGTACTTC
TRBJ1-1 TRBV5-1 few . CASSLTLPNTEAFF TGCGCCAGCAGCCTGACCCTCCCGAACACTGAAGCTTTCTTT
TRBJ2-7 TRBV28 . . CASSHSPSYEQYF TGTGCCAGCAGTCATTCGCCATCCTACGAGCAGTACTTC
TRBJ2-3 TRBV7-2 few . CASSFVAIKGDTQYF TGTGCCAGCAGCTTTGTAGCGATAAAGGGAGATACGCAGTATTTT
TRBJ1-2 TRBV27 few TRBD1 CASRKPGQGNYGYTF TGTGCCAGCAGGAAACCGGGACAGGGGAACTATGGCTACACCTTC
TRBJ2-1 TRBV19 few . CASSHRAPYNEQFF TGTGCCAGCTCACACAGGGCCCCCTACAATGAGCAGTTCTTC
TRBJ2-2 TRBV4-3 . TRBD2 CASSQETGGSGELFF TGCGCCAGCAGCCAAGAAACGGGAGGGTCCGGGGAGCTGTTTTTT
TRBJ2-4 TRBV19 . TRBD1 CASSAPGTGAKNIQYF TGTGCCAGTAGTGCTCCCGGGACAGGAGCCAAAAACATTCAGTACTTC
TRBJ1-1 TRBV7-9 . . CASSPTGNTEAFF TGTGCCAGCAGCCCGACAGGTAACACTGAAGCTTTCTTT
TRBJ2-5 TRBV5-8 . . CASSFTQSFRQETQYF TGTGCCAGCAGCTTTACCCAATCATTCAGGCAAGAGACCCAGTACTTC
TRBJ2-7 TRBV18 . . CASSPDGYEQYF TGTGCCAGCTCACCTGACGGCTACGAGCAGTACTTC
TRBJ1-5 TRBV28 . . CASSQGFNQPQHF TGTGCCAGCAGCCAGGGATTCAATCAGCCCCAGCATTTT
TRBJ2-7 TRBV5-1 . . CASGPEVETYEQYF TGCGCCAGCGGCCCTGAGGTGGAGACCTACGAGCAGTACTTC
TRBJ2-7 TRBV11-2 . . CASSKGLPSYEQYF TGTGCCAGCAGCAAAGGGTTGCCTTCCTACGAGCAGTACTTC
TRBJ2-2 TRBV7-8 . TRBD2 CASSLAGLAGTGELFF TGTGCCAGCAGCTTAGCGGGACTAGCGGGGACCGGGGAGCTGTTTTTT
TRBJ1-1 TRBV29-1 . . CSVDQQGTEAFF TGCAGCGTTGATCAACAGGGCACTGAAGCTTTCTTT
TRBJ1-5 TRBV7-9 many . CASSSSDGNQPQHF TGTGCCAGCAGCTCTTCGGACGGCAATCAGCCCCAGCATTTT
TRBJ2-7 TRBV5-1 . TRBD2 CASSSSPSGSNEQYF TGCGCCAGCAGCTCCAGTCCTAGCGGGAGTAACGAGCAGTACTTC
TRBJ1-2 TRBV6-1 . . CASSPALGENYGYTF TGTGCCAGCAGCCCCGCATTGGGGGAAAACTATGGCTACACCTTC
TRBJ2-7 TRBV21-1 few . CASSKRDRGKNEQYF TGTGCCAGCAGCAAGCGGGACAGGGGAAAAAACGAGCAGTACTTC
TRBJ2-7 TRBV10-3 . . CAIKPPGSSSYEQYF TGTGCCATCAAACCTCCAGGGTCAAGCTCCTACGAGCAGTACTTC
TRBJ2-5 TRBV6-5 few TRBD2 CASRLAVQETQYF TGTGCCAGCAGACTAGCGGTACAAGAGACCCAGTACTTC
TRBJ2-6 TRBV5-4 few . CASSITEAAGANVLTF TGTGCCAGCAGCATAACAGAGGCTGCTGGGGCCAACGTCCTGACTTTC
TRBJ1-3 TRBV7-8 . . CASSLGGSSGNTIYF TGTGCCAGCAGCTTAGGCGGCAGCTCTGGAAACACCATATATTTT
TRBJ2-5 TRBV6-5 . . CASSTGRTQYF TGTGCCAGCAGTACTGGGAGGACCCAGTACTTC
TRBJ2-2 TRBV19 . TRBD2 CASSIVLAAPGELFF TGTGCCAGTAGTATAGTGCTAGCGGCCCCCGGGGAGCTGTTTTTT
TRBJ2-1 TRBV7-9 few . CASILLSYNEQFF TGTGCCAGCATCCTCCTTAGCTACAATGAGCAGTTCTTC
TRBJ2-2 TRBV7-2 many TRBD1 CASSLGQGVGGELFF TGTGCCAGCAGCTTGGGACAGGGGGTAGGCGGGGAGCTGTTTTTT
TRBJ2-5 TRBV10-3 few . CAISEVEETQYF TGTGCCATCAGTGAGGTAGAAGAGACCCAGTACTTC